The 30 T cell receptor beta chains listed next were all sequenced from one sample in a study of blood T cell repertoires in COVID-19. Measured with immunoSEQ multiplex PCR; TCRdb has only the in-frame clones, and not every one. Of about 130,000 clones in the sample, roughly 84% were seen once. Sequencing input: peripheral blood. These receptors were obtained from a woman under 40 who had recovered from COVID-19.

J is TRBJ1-2 and V is TRBV6-5, with 8 bases identical to TRBD1. With V trimmed by 2 bases and J by 7 bases, 3 bases remained unmatched. Germline loops: CDR1 MNHEY, CDR2 SVGAGI. CDR3 length equals 13 residues. The CDR3 here is CASSYRTGSGYTF. CDR3 nucleotides: TGTGCCAGCAGTTACCGGACAGGGAGTGGCTACACCTTC.

This chain links TRBV18 with TRBJ2-5; D gene ambiguous. CDR1 is KGHSH, CDR2 LQKENI, per germline. This CDR3 comprises 14 residues. V was pared by 2 bases and J by 5 bases, with 12 bases between. The CDR3 DNA reads TGTGCCAGCTCACCAGACACCCTAACGGAGACCCAGTACTTC. Amino acid sequence: CASSPDTLTETQYF.

V gene TRBV13 combines with J gene TRBJ2-3; weak D call: TRBD2 (5 bases). CDR3 length: 13 amino acids. Germline V gene lookup returns CDR1 PRHDT and CDR2 FYEKMQ (reference sequence). V gave up 5 bases and J gave up 2 bases, with 8 bases separating them. The CDR3 sequence: CASSRGYTDTQYF. Here the CDR3 DNA reads TGTGCCAGCAGCCGGGGTTACACAGATACGCAGTATTTT.

CDR3 amino acids: CASRIMLAPEQFF. The DNA of the CDR3 is TGTGCCAGCAGGATTATGCTAGCTCCTGAGCAGTTCTTC. This chain connects TRBV2 to TRBJ2-1, with a possible D match to TRBD2 (5 bases). Germline lookup yields CDR1 SNHLY and CDR2 FYNNEI. There are 13 residues in the CDR3. V lost 6 bases to trimming and J lost 9 bases, with 15 bases between them.

This chain joins TRBV6-2 or TRBV6-3 and TRBJ2-1; D is undetermined. The CDR3 consists of 14 residues. Germline lookup yields CDR1 MNHEY and CDR2 SVGEGT. V was pared by 5 bases and J by 0 bases, with 8 bases between. CDR3 bases: TGTGCCAGCAGTCAAGCGAGCTCCTACAATGAGCAGTTCTTC. It specifies CASSQASSYNEQFF.

The rearrangement uses TRBV12-3 or TRBV12-4 and TRBJ2-2; 8 nucleotides match TRBD2. This CDR3 region has 13 residues. V gave up 3 bases and J gave up 14 bases; unmatched junction bases: 8. The CDR3 reads CASSFSRGRILFF. Here the CDR3 DNA reads TGTGCCAGCAGTTTTTCTCGCGGGAGGATACTGTTTTTT.

The chain carries TRBV3-1 (or the pseudogene TRBV3-2) and TRBJ1-1; D is ambiguous. Germline V gene data show CDR1 as LGHDT and CDR2 as YNNKEL (reference sequence). V lost 3 bases, J lost 4 bases, and 15 bases lay in between. The CDR3 has 15 residues. Here the CDR3 DNA reads TGTGCCAGCAGCCAGGACCACATACGGGGCACTGAAGCTTTCTTT. Amino acids: CASSQDHIRGTEAFF.

The rearrangement uses TRBV9 and TRBJ2-5, with D possibly being TRBD1 (5 bases). Deletions cut 4 bases from V and 5 bases from J, with 9 bases between. The germline CDR1 and CDR2 sequences are SGDLS and YYNGEE. This CDR3 has 12 residues. Here the CDR3 DNA reads TGTGCCAGCAGCTGGGGCGGCGAGACCCAGTACTTC. This codes for CASSWGGETQYF.

The V gene is TRBV14, the J gene TRBJ1-2; possibly TRBD1 for D (5 bases). V shed 3 bases and J shed 4 bases, with 15 bases lying between them. Germline-derived CDR1 and CDR2 are SGHDN and FVKESK. The CDR3 length is 15 residues. The CDR3 DNA reads as TGTGCCAGCAGCCAGGATCACAGGACAATCTATGGCTACACCTTC. It encodes CASSQDHRTIYGYTF.

This chain uses TRBV11-2 with TRBJ1-1; D is possibly TRBD1 (5 bases). V lost 5 bases and J 0 bases, leaving 25 bases between the germline ends. The CDR3 consists of 19 residues. Germline lookup yields CDR1 SGHAT and CDR2 FQNNGV. This chain's CDR3 is CASSLLVGGKALMNTEAFF. Here the CDR3 DNA reads TGTGCCAGCAGCCTCCTGGTGGGGGGAAAGGCATTAATGAACACTGAAGCTTTCTTT.

This clone was detected once. The genes are TRBV29-1 and TRBJ1-3; TRBD1 matches 7 bases. V shed 4 bases and J 2 bases; nucleotides not matched to a gene: 2. In germline, CDR1 is SQVTM, CDR2 ANQGSEA. The CDR3 is 13 amino acids. CDR3 sequence reads: CSVGDRAGNTIYF. Here the CDR3 DNA reads TGCAGCGTTGGAGACAGGGCTGGAAACACCATATATTTT.

The sample holds a few counts of this clone. The chain employs TRBV5-6 and TRBJ2-7; 13 bases align to TRBD2. The V and J ends lost 2 bases and 2 bases, in that order; junction bases with no gene match: 4. This CDR3 has 16 amino acids. CDR1 SGHDT and CDR2 YYEEEE come from the germline V gene. The CDR3 reads CASSLGLAGVPYEQYF. Here the CDR3 DNA reads TGTGCCAGCAGCTTAGGACTAGCGGGAGTCCCCTACGAGCAGTACTTC.

The rearrangement uses TRBV27 and TRBJ2-7; 8 bases line up with TRBD1. Trimming cost V 7 bases and J 0 bases; bases outside gene matches: 8. CDR1 and CDR2 (germline): MNHEY, SMNVEV (reference sequence). The CDR3 loop spans 15 amino acids. The CDR3 DNA is TGTGCCAGCACATCGTCCGGGACAGGCTCCTACGAGCAGTACTTC. Translation gives CASTSSGTGSYEQYF.

The V call is TRBV5-4, the J call TRBJ1-2, with D tentatively TRBD1 (6 bases). Trimming stripped 4 bases from V and 1 base from J, with 20 bases between. This CDR3 comprises 17 residues. Per germline, CDR1 SGHNT and CDR2 YYREEE (reference sequence). The CDR3 region is CASSPGMPTGINYGYTF. CDR3 DNA: TGTGCCAGCAGCCCAGGGATGCCGACAGGAATTAACTATGGCTACACCTTC.

The genes are TRBV10-1 and TRBJ1-4; TRBD1 might be the D (5 bases). CDR1 and CDR2 (germline): WNHNN, SYGVQD (reference sequence). Trimming left V 5 bases short and J 0 bases short, with 7 bases between. The CDR3 runs 14 residues. The DNA of the CDR3 is TGCGCCAGCAGTTCACAGGCAACTAATGAAAAACTGTTTTTT. It is translated as CASSSQATNEKLFF.

The gene calls are TRBV5-6 and TRBJ2-3, with a weak D call TRBD2 (6 bases). Deletions cut 1 base from V and 12 bases from J, with 21 bases between. CDR1 and CDR2 from the germline V gene are SGHDT and YYEEEE. This CDR3 has 15 residues. The CDR3 coding sequence is TGTGCCAGCAGCTTGTTCGCCCCCCGGGCGGGGCTCCAGTATTTT. It codes for CASSLFAPRAGLQYF.

The V and J genes are TRBV27 and TRBJ1-2; 8 nucleotides agree with TRBD1. J gave up 6 bases and V 4 bases, and 13 bases lay outside the gene matches. Germline V CDR1 and CDR2: MNHEY, SMNVEV (reference sequence). The CDR3 has 16 residues. The CDR3 region is CASSYTRQGTLNGYTF. CDR3 nucleotides: TGTGCCAGCAGTTATACGAGACAGGGGACATTGAATGGCTACACCTTC.

A few counts support this clone. The V call is TRBV6-6, the J call TRBJ2-1; D might be TRBD2 (5 bases). This CDR3 contains 14 residues. CDR1 is MNHNY and CDR2 is SVGAGI in the germline V gene (reference sequence). V was trimmed by 7 bases and J by 4 bases, leaving 14 bases between them. The CDR3 nucleotides are TGTGCCAGCATATTGGACTCCGCTTACAATGAGCAGTTCTTC. Amino acid sequence: CASILDSAYNEQFF.

Concerning this clone: A much larger clone differs by one base, so this may be a read error. J is TRBJ1-1 and V is TRBV11-3; no definite D call. V dropped 2 bases and J dropped 0 bases, with 4 bases sitting between them. The germline CDR1 and CDR2 sequences are SGHNT and YENEEA. The CDR3 totals 13 residues. The CDR3 nucleotides read TGTGCCAGCAGCTTACAGGTGAACACTGAAGCTTTCTTT. Translating it yields CASSLQVNTEAFF. Full variable domain (missing parts from reference TRBV11-3 and TRBJ1-1): EAGVVQSPRYKIIEKKQPVAFWCNPISGHNTLYWYLQNLGQGPELLIRYENEEAVDDSQLPKDRFSAERLKGVDSTLKIQPAELGDSAVYLCASSLQVNTEAFFGQGTRLTVV.

The chain links TRBV6-4 to TRBJ2-2, with 7 bases aligning to TRBD2. CDR3 length: 14 amino acids. Germline lookup yields CDR1 MRHNA and CDR2 SNTAGT. J was trimmed by 3 bases and V by 2 bases; bases with no gene match: 0. This chain's CDR3 is CASSDGRDTGELFF. The CDR3 region has the DNA TGTGCCAGCAGTGACGGGAGGGACACCGGGGAGCTGTTTTTT.

This chain links TRBV5-1 with TRBJ1-2; 11 bases line up with TRBD1. The V segment lost 2 bases and the J segment 7 bases; nucleotides outside the gene matches: 7. This CDR3 has 15 residues. Looked up from germline, CDR1 is SGHRS and CDR2 is YFSETQ. The CDR3 DNA follows: TGCGCCAGCAGCTTCTTTGGACAGGGGGCGGCTGGCTACACCTTC. It codes for CASSFFGQGAAGYTF. The full variable domain, completed using reference TRBV5-1 and TRBJ1-2, is KAGVTQTPRYLIKTRGQQVTLSCSPISGHRSVSWYQQTPGQGLQFLFEYFSETQRNKGNFPGRFSGRQFSNSRSEMNVSTLELGDSALYLCASSFFGQGAAGYTFGSGTRLTVV.

The V gene is TRBV2, the J gene TRBJ2-3; maybe TRBD1 (6 bases). Per germline, CDR1 SNHLY and CDR2 FYNNEI. CDR3 length: 14 residues. Trimming pared 10 bases from V and 0 bases from J, leaving 14 bases between. CDR3 amino acids: CATLGQSSTDTQYF. The CDR3 nucleotides are TGTGCCACCCTAGGACAGTCTAGCACAGATACGCAGTATTTT.

The gene calls are TRBV4-1 and TRBJ1-1; no clear D. V shed 2 bases and J shed 8 bases, with 15 bases lying between them. This CDR3 contains 14 residues. Germline lookup yields CDR1 MGHRA and CDR2 YSYEKL. DNA for the CDR3: TGCGCCAGCAGCCAACCCCGGGAGCGTAGGGAAGCTTTCTTT. Its translation is CASSQPRERREAFF.

The chain employs TRBV27 and TRBJ2-1, with TRBD2 matching 8 bases. The CDR3 loop spans 16 amino acids. After removal of 6 bases from V and 0 bases from J, the junction contained 7 bases not matched to a gene. Germline V gene sequence: CDR1 MNHEY, CDR2 SMNVEV (reference sequence). This CDR3 is CASRPTSGRSYNEQFF. The CDR3 nucleotides are TGTGCCAGCAGACCTACTAGCGGTCGCTCCTACAATGAGCAGTTCTTC.

V is TRBV7-9 and J is TRBJ2-1, with D unresolved. Trimming removed 5 bases from V and 10 bases from J, with 18 bases in between. Germline V gene lookup returns CDR1 SEHNR and CDR2 FQNEAQ (reference sequence). CDR3 length: 14 amino acids. CDR3 sequence (DNA): TGTGCCAGCAGCCATGGCCCTCTAGGAGTCGAGCAGTTCTTC. Encoded protein: CASSHGPLGVEQFF.

The J gene is TRBJ2-2, the V gene TRBV5-1; 10 nucleotides line up with TRBD1. J lost 5 bases, V lost 6 bases, and 7 bases had no gene match. The CDR3 has 15 residues. Germline values: CDR1 SGHRS, CDR2 YFSETQ. CDR3 DNA sequence: TGCGCCAGCACACGACAGGGGGCAAATACCGGGGAGCTGTTTTTT. Protein: CASTRQGANTGELFF.

The chain uses TRBV19 and TRBJ1-1; weak D call: TRBD1 (5 bases). This CDR3 has 13 residues. Germline V gene sequence: CDR1 LNHDA, CDR2 SQIVND (reference sequence). The ends were cut back, 5 bases at V and 6 bases at J, with 13 bases in the middle. CDR3 DNA sequence: TGTGCCAGTAGTCAGGGCACGGGCGCTGAAGCTTTCTTT. This gives the protein CASSQGTGAEAFF.

This rearrangement joins TRBV2 to TRBJ1-6; the D gene is possibly TRBD1 (5 bases). Germline V lookup: CDR1 SNHLY, CDR2 FYNNEI. CDR3 size: 14 residues. Trimming stripped 7 bases from V and 1 base from J, with 8 bases between. The CDR3: CASKGSSYNSPLHF. In DNA, the CDR3 is TGTGCCAGCAAGGGGTCTTCCTATAATTCACCCCTCCACTTT.

V and J are TRBV7-8 and TRBJ1-1; 9 bases agree with TRBD1. With V trimmed by 2 bases and J by 2 bases, 24 bases remained unmatched. Germline V gives CDR1 SGHVS, CDR2 FQNEAQ. This CDR3 is built from 22 residues. The CDR3, as DNA: TGTGCCAGCAGCTTAAGAGGACAGGGGAAAGGAGCCCGTAGGACATTTAACACTGAAGCTTTCTTT. Translation gives CASSLRGQGKGARRTFNTEAFF.

The chain uses TRBV15 and TRBJ1-3; possible D gene TRBD1, 5 bases. Germline CDR1 reads LNHNV; CDR2 reads YYDKDF (reference sequence). CDR3 length equals 17 residues. V was cut by 8 bases and J by 1 base, with 21 bases left in between. Written as DNA, the CDR3 is TGTGCCACCTCCCACCTAGCGGGACCGAGTTCTGGAAACACCATATATTTT. Translation gives CATSHLAGPSSGNTIYF.